Sequencing of this T cell receptor beta chain was carried out in a study of cytomegalovirus exposure and HLA in healthy donors. Researchers ran the PCR with 60 Vbeta and 13 Jbeta primers. This table comes from immunoSEQ multiplex PCR, and its TCRdb copy is limited to in-frame clones, with some not included. In total, the table holds some 140,000 clones. This CDR3 region has 14 residues. The germline gives CDR1 SEHNR, CDR2 FQNEAQ (reference sequence). V lost 10 bases, J lost 5 bases, and 20 bases lay in between. The sequencing input was PBMCs. This clonotype originated in an older woman in good health and CMV-seronegative. The V and J genes are TRBV7-9 and TRBJ1-1; D not certain. The CDR3 here is CATTRAGSHTEAFF. The CDR3 DNA reads as TGTGCCACCACACGGGCGGGCTCTCATACTGAAGCTTTCTTT. Using reference TRBV7-9 and TRBJ1-1 for the parts outside the CDR3, the full variable domain is DTGVSQNPRHKITKRGQNVTFRCDPISEHNRLYWYRQTLGQGPEFLTYFQNEAQLEKSRLLSDRFSAERPKGSFSTLEIQRTEQGDSAMYLCATTRAGSHTEAFFGQGTRLTVV.